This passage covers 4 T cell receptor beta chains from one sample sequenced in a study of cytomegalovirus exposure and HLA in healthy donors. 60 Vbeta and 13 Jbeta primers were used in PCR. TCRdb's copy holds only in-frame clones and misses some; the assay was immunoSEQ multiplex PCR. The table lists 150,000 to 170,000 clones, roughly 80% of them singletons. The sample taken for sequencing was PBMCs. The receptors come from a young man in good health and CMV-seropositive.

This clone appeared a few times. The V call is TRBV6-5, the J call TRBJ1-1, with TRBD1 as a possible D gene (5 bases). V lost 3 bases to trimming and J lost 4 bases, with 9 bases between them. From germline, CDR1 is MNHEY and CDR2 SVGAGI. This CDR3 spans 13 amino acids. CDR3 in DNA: TGTGCCAGCAGTTATTTAGGGGTCACTGAAGCTTTCTTT. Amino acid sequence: CASSYLGVTEAFF.

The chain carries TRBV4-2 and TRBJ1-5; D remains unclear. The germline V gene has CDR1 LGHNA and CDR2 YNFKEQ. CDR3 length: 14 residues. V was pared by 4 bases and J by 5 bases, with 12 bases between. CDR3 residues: CASSPGEVDQPQHF. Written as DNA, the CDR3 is TGTGCCAGCAGCCCCGGCGAGGTTGATCAGCCCCAGCATTTT.

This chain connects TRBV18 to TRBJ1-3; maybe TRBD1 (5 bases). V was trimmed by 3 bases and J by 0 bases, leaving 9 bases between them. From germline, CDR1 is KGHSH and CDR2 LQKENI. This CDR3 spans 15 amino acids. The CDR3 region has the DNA TGTGCCAGCTCACCGGGGCCTTCCTCTGGAAACACCATATATTTT. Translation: CASSPGPSSGNTIYF.

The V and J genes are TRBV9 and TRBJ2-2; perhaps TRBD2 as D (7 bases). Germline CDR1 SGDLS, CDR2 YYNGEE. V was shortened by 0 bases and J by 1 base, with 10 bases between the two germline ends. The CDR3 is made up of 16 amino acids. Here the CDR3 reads CASSVEGGMNTGELFF. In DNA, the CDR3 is TGTGCCAGCAGCGTAGAGGGGGGGATGAACACCGGGGAGCTGTTTTTT.